Below, one T cell receptor beta chain is given with its context. Its antigen is undetermined. The CDR3 is 14 residues long. Germline assignment: CDR1 SEHNR and CDR2 FQNEAQ (reference sequence). Trimming took 5 bases from V and 5 from J, leaving 12 bases between them. TCRdb keeps only in-frame clones here, not all; method: immunoSEQ multiplex PCR. The sample records around 79,000 clones, around nine tenths being singletons. The source of the sample is a study of OX40 agonist ivuxolimab in advanced cancers. Whole-study findings and limits: CD4+ and CD8+ blood T cells expanded clonally by week 6 at 0.1 to 3.0 mg/kg.

At baseline, cycle 4 day 1, and cycle 7 day 1, blood was sampled. The sample consisted of CD4+ or CD8+ T cells sorted from blood, taken in a trial of the OX40 agonist ivuxolimab. This sequence joins TRBV7-9 and TRBJ2-2, with D possibly being TRBD1 (5 bases). This receptor was obtained from an adult with an advanced solid tumor such as melanoma, head and neck, liver or kidney cancer. The CDR3 sequence: CASSPGKGTGELFF. The CDR3 coding sequence is TGTGCCAGCAGCCCAGGGAAGGGGACCGGGGAGCTGTTTTTT.